The 17 T cell receptor beta chains given below trace back to one sample, sequenced in a study of T-cell reconstitution after alpha-beta-depleted transplantation in children. The TCRbeta library incorporated unique molecular identifiers. One entry per CDR3 protein, called by TCRdb with MiXCR from the PCR reads. The sample holds fewer than 550,000 distinct CDR3 sequences, roughly a tenth seen once. The source material was PBMCs, sampled before TCRalphabeta/CD19-depleted stem cell transplant. All receptors come from a child aged 2-15 years with inherited bone marrow failure, due to receive a stem cell transplant.

This clonotype has at least ten counts. The chain combines TRBV27 with TRBJ1-2; D gene ambiguous. V was trimmed by 5 bases and J by 5 bases, leaving 12 bases between them. The CDR3 sequence is 13 residues long. Per germline, CDR1 MNHEY and CDR2 SMNVEV (reference sequence). CDR3 DNA sequence: TGTGCCAGCAGTCAAACTTTCCAGTATGGCTACACCTTC. Encoded protein: CASSQTFQYGYTF.

This clonotype was observed many times. J is TRBJ2-5 and V is TRBV4-3; weak D call: TRBD2 (6 bases). Germline assignment: CDR1 LGHNA and CDR2 YSLEER. The CDR3 runs to 14 residues. V was pared by 2 bases and J by 5 bases, with 12 bases between. As DNA, the CDR3 is TGCGCCAGCAGCCAATCGCGGGGCTTTGAGACCCAGTACTTC. This translates into CASSQSRGFETQYF.

The chain combines TRBV7-2 with TRBJ2-4; either TRBD1 or TRBD2 may supply D (6 bases each). V gave up 1 base and J gave up 11 bases, with 12 bases separating them. The CDR3 consists of 13 residues. CDR1 SGHTA and CDR2 FQGNSA come from the germline V gene. The CDR3 DNA reads as TGTGCCAGCAGCTTAGTTTCGAGGGGGGTTCAGTACTTC. Translating gives CASSLVSRGVQYF.

This clonotype occurred many times. This chain connects TRBV25-1 to TRBJ1-4, with 7 bases fitting TRBD1. J gave up 8 bases and V 10 bases, and 10 bases lay outside the gene matches. Looked up from germline, CDR1 is MGHDK and CDR2 is SYGVNS. CDR3 length equals 13 residues. The chain's CDR3 is CATRQGSLEKLFF. The CDR3 nucleotides are TGTGCCACCCGACAGGGTTCGTTGGAAAAACTGTTTTTT.

This clonotype was recorded a few times. The chain uses TRBV12-3 or TRBV12-4 and TRBJ1-5; D might be TRBD1 (5 bases). This CDR3 spans 16 amino acids. V was clipped by 2 bases and J by 2 bases, with 13 bases between them. The CDR3 spells CASSLTAGGGNQPQHF. CDR3 in DNA: TGTGCCAGCAGTTTAACTGCGGGGGGAGGCAATCAGCCCCAGCATTTT.

This clonotype was counted ten times or more. The chain joins TRBV5-1 to TRBJ2-6, with TRBD1 identical over 8 bases. Trimming removed 2 bases from V and 2 bases from J; junction bases left unmatched: 6. The V gene's germline CDR1 is SGHRS and CDR2 YFSETQ. The length of the CDR3 is 17 residues. The CDR3 sequence is CASSFIKQGAGANVLTF. The CDR3 DNA reads as TGCGCCAGCAGCTTTATAAAACAGGGGGCTGGGGCCAACGTCCTGACTTTC.

This clonotype was picked up a small number of times. The rearrangement joins TRBV3-1 to TRBJ2-3, with 10 bases that match TRBD2. The V gene end was trimmed by 4 bases and the J gene end by 0 bases; junction bases not matched to a gene: 10. In germline, CDR1 is LGHDT, CDR2 YNNKEL (reference sequence). The length of the CDR3 is 18 residues. The CDR3 loop reads CASSRWLAGVPSTDTQYF. CDR3 bases: TGTGCCAGCAGCCGGTGGCTAGCGGGAGTCCCTAGCACAGATACGCAGTATTTT.

This clonotype came up many times. The chain combines TRBV9 with TRBJ2-3; D gene ambiguous. V was shortened by 0 bases and J by 6 bases, with 11 bases between the two germline ends. The germline V gene has CDR1 SGDLS and CDR2 YYNGEE. The CDR3 spans 14 residues. The CDR3 is CASSVGVVLDTQYF. DNA of the CDR3: TGTGCCAGCAGCGTAGGGGTCGTCTTGGATACGCAGTATTTT.

The chain joins TRBV7-2 to TRBJ1-3; no definite D call. Germline V lookup: CDR1 SGHTA, CDR2 FQGNSA. This CDR3 contains 15 residues. V shed 1 base and J shed 9 bases, with 16 bases lying between them. The CDR3 coding sequence is TGTGCCAGCAGCTTAGTAAGGGTCGGACCCACCACCATATATTTT. It codes for CASSLVRVGPTTIYF. The variable domain in full, completed from reference TRBV7-2 and TRBJ1-3, reads GAGVSQSPSNKVTEKGKDVELRCDPISGHTALYWYRQSLGQGLEFLIYFQGNSAPDKSGLPSDRFSAERTGGSVSTLTIQRTQQEDSAVYLCASSLVRVGPTTIYFGEGSWLTVV.

Ten or more counts support this clonotype. The V call is TRBV6-5, the J call TRBJ1-1, with D tentatively TRBD1 (6 bases). CDR1 is MNHEY and CDR2 is SVGAGI in the germline V gene. V lost 4 bases, J lost 6 bases, and 9 bases lay in between. The CDR3 covers 12 residues. The CDR3 region has the DNA TGTGCCAGCAGTTCCCAGGGGCCTGAAGCTTTCTTT. Translated: CASSSQGPEAFF.

This clonotype was seen ten or more times. The chain employs TRBV7-9 and TRBJ2-1, with 15 nucleotides matching TRBD2. V was clipped by 2 bases and J by 5 bases; unmatched bases: 10. The CDR3 is made up of 19 amino acids. Germline CDR1 is SEHNR and CDR2 is FQNEAQ (reference sequence). CDR3 protein: CASSLSGLAGGPMDNEQFF. The CDR3 bases are TGTGCCAGCAGCTTAAGTGGACTAGCGGGAGGGCCTATGGACAATGAGCAGTTCTTC. The complete variable domain, with remaining parts taken from reference TRBV7-9 and TRBJ2-1, reads DTGVSQNPRHKITKRGQNVTFRCDPISEHNRLYWYRQTLGQGPEFLTYFQNEAQLEKSRLLSDRFSAERPKGSFSTLEIQRTEQGDSAMYLCASSLSGLAGGPMDNEQFFGPGTRLTVL.

This clonotype was detected a few times. J is TRBJ1-2 and V is TRBV7-2; TRBD1 agrees at 7 bases. Germline CDR1 and CDR2: SGHTA and FQGNSA. Trimming at V came to 5 bases and at J to 4 bases, leaving 16 bases not matched to a gene. The CDR3 runs to 17 residues. The CDR3 protein is CASSPAGTEYLLYGYTF. In nucleotides, the CDR3 is TGTGCCAGCAGCCCCGCCGGGACAGAGTACCTCCTCTATGGCTACACCTTC.

The chain recombines TRBV12-5 with TRBJ2-1; D is tentatively TRBD1 or TRBD2 (5 bases each). The germline gives CDR1 LGHNT, CDR2 FRNRAP. The CDR3 sequence is 14 residues long. The V end was cut by 5 bases, the J end by 4 bases, with 12 bases between. The CDR3 region has the DNA TGTGCTAGTGGTACGGGGACGGAATACAATGAGCAGTTCTTC. Translated, it gives CASGTGTEYNEQFF.

A few counts support this clonotype. This chain joins TRBV20-1 and TRBJ1-5; D is perhaps TRBD1 (6 bases). V lost 3 bases to trimming and J lost 7 bases, with 13 bases between them. The CDR3 has 13 amino acids. Per the germline V gene, CDR1 is DFQATT and CDR2 is SNEGSKA (reference sequence). In DNA form, the CDR3 reads TGCAGTGCTAGTACCAGGGGAAGGCAGCCCCAGCATTTT. Residues: CSASTRGRQPQHF.

In this sample, this clonotype turned up many times. The genes are TRBV6-1 and TRBJ2-7; possibly TRBD1 for D (5 bases). V was clipped by 3 bases and J by 3 bases, with 9 bases between them. CDR3 length: 13 residues. The germline gives CDR1 MNHNS, CDR2 SASEGT. The CDR3 sequence: CASSDGAGYEQYF. Here the CDR3 DNA reads TGTGCCAGCAGTGATGGGGCAGGCTACGAGCAGTACTTC.

This clonotype has at least ten counts. The CDR3 reads CASSSPSEGSHTQYF. In nucleotides, the CDR3 is TGTGCCAGCAGCTCTCCCAGTGAGGGGAGCCATACGCAGTATTTT. The chain links TRBV7-9 to TRBJ2-3, with D perhaps matching TRBD1 or TRBD2 (5 bases each). The V and J ends lost 4 bases and 7 bases respectively, with 18 bases between them. The germline CDR1 and CDR2 sequences are SEHNR and FQNEAQ (reference sequence). CDR3 length equals 15 residues.

This clonotype was seen many times. The rearrangement joins TRBV25-1 to TRBJ2-1; no definite D call. Germline values: CDR1 MGHDK, CDR2 SYGVNS. V was shortened by 5 bases and J by 6 bases, with 17 bases between the two germline ends. CDR3 length: 15 residues. The CDR3 sequence: CASSSVFMSVNEQFF. The CDR3 DNA reads TGTGCCAGCAGTTCGGTCTTTATGTCTGTCAATGAGCAGTTCTTC.